Presented here are 18 T cell receptor beta chains from one specimen sequenced in a study of shared clonotypes between healthy human individuals. The repertoire was sequenced with immunoSEQ multiplex PCR; TCRdb's copy has only in-frame clones and lacks some. The table shows under 2,500,000 clones, with 90% to 97% occurring only once. The source material was naive CD4+ T cells sorted from blood. The subset was: CD45RA+ positively selected. These receptor sequences come from a man aged 18-30 years in good health.

The V call is TRBV9, the J call TRBJ2-3; D is ambiguous. V gave up 0 bases and J gave up 0 bases, with 8 bases separating them. Germline lookup yields CDR1 SGDLS and CDR2 YYNGEE. This CDR3 is built from 15 residues. The CDR3 nucleotides read TGTGCCAGCAGCGTAGGCAGAGTAAGCACAGATACGCAGTATTTT. Protein sequence: CASSVGRVSTDTQYF.

The V call is TRBV4-1, the J call TRBJ2-3; 8 positions agree with TRBD2. From germline, CDR1 is MGHRA and CDR2 YSYEKL. V was clipped by 7 bases and J by 0 bases; unmatched bases: 9. The CDR3 extends over 16 amino acids. The CDR3 DNA is TGCGCCAGCACTGTTTTCGCGGGGGGAAGCACAGATACGCAGTATTTT. Translated, it gives CASTVFAGGSTDTQYF.

This chain uses TRBV19 with TRBJ1-2; no firm D call. Germline V gene sequence: CDR1 LNHDA, CDR2 SQIVND (reference sequence). Trimming took 3 bases from V and 1 from J, leaving 6 bases between them. The length of the CDR3 is 13 residues. Written as DNA, the CDR3 is TGTGCCAGTAGTATTTCATATAACTATGGCTACACCTTC. Translated, it gives CASSISYNYGYTF.

The gene calls are TRBV28 and TRBJ1-1; a weak D match, TRBD1 (5 bases). The CDR3 totals 14 residues. Trimming shortened V by 4 bases and J by 7 bases, and 16 bases separated the two germline ends. Germline CDR1 reads MDHEN; CDR2 reads SYDVKM. The CDR3, as DNA: TGTGCCAGCAGTTGGGGGGGTACAGGTCTTGAAGCTTTCTTT. Translated, it gives CASSWGGTGLEAFF.

The table lists this clone with a few counts. The chain has TRBV25-1 and TRBJ2-1, with TRBD2 as a possible D gene (6 bases). V gave up 7 bases and J gave up 9 bases, with 16 bases separating them. The CDR3 has 13 amino acids. CDR1 and CDR2 from the germline V gene are MGHDK and SYGVNS. In nucleotides, the CDR3 is TGTGCCAGCACCCCATGGGTGGGGGGTGAGCAGTTCTTC. Amino acids: CASTPWVGGEQFF.

The rearrangement links TRBV6-5 to TRBJ1-4, with 8 positions matching TRBD1. Germline CDR1 and CDR2: MNHEY and SVGAGI. The CDR3 loop spans 14 amino acids. V gave up 6 bases and J gave up 4 bases; unmatched junction bases: 4. CDR3 bases: TGTGCCAGCAGGGGACAGGTTTATAATGAAAAACTGTTTTTT. Translation gives CASRGQVYNEKLFF.

This chain uses TRBV6-1 with TRBJ2-7, with unresolved D. Per the germline V gene, CDR1 is MNHNS and CDR2 is SASEGT. The CDR3 length is 14 residues. With 2 bases removed from V and 3 bases from J, the gap between germline ends came to 11 bases. The CDR3 sequence is CASSERWGGYEQYF. The CDR3 DNA reads as TGTGCCAGCAGTGAAAGGTGGGGTGGCTACGAGCAGTACTTC.

In its sample, this clone was seen a few times. The same CDR3 can be traced to other DNA sequences in this sample. V gene TRBV5-1 combines with J gene TRBJ2-7; 9 nucleotides align to TRBD2. V shed 0 bases, J shed 2 bases, and the junction held 0 bases outside the gene matches. The CDR3 runs to 14 residues. CDR1 and CDR2 (germline): SGHRS, YFSETQ. Written as DNA, the CDR3 is TGCGCCAGCAGCTTGGCTAGCGGGACCTACGAGCAGTACTTC. It encodes CASSLASGTYEQYF.

The rearrangement uses TRBV29-1 and TRBJ1-1, with 7 positions matching TRBD1. There are 14 residues in the CDR3. Trimming cost V 6 bases and J 4 bases; bases outside gene matches: 11. The germline CDR1 and CDR2 sequences are SQVTM and ANQGSEA. CDR3 sequence (DNA): TGCAGCGTCGTCGACAGGGTCGGAGGCACTGAAGCTTTCTTT. Residues: CSVVDRVGGTEAFF.

The V and J genes are TRBV10-2 and TRBJ1-2; the match to TRBD1 covers 10 bases. The germline V gene has CDR1 WSHSY and CDR2 SAAADI. Germline trimming cut 8 bases from V and 1 base from J; bases unmatched to any gene: 7. The length of the CDR3 is 15 residues. The CDR3 loop reads CASGWDRGFNYGYTF. As DNA, the CDR3 is TGCGCCAGCGGGTGGGACAGGGGATTTAACTATGGCTACACCTTC.

The CDR3 bases are TGCGCCAGCAGCCGCGGGACTTATGAAAAACTGTTTTTT. This sequence encodes CASSRGTYEKLFF. The rearrangement joins TRBV4-1 to TRBJ1-4, with a weak D call TRBD1 (5 bases). V lost 4 bases and J 6 bases, leaving 9 bases between the germline ends. The CDR3 sequence is 13 residues long. From germline, CDR1 is MGHRA and CDR2 YSYEKL.

This chain uses TRBV30 with TRBJ2-7; 11 bases align to TRBD2. Germline trimming cut 4 bases from V and 5 bases from J; bases unmatched to any gene: 13. The CDR3 contains 16 residues. Germline loops: CDR1 GTSNPN, CDR2 SVGIG (reference sequence). Written as DNA, the CDR3 is TGTGCCTGGACCCTTGGACTAGCGGGTCTAAGGGACGAGCAGTACTTC. It translates to CAWTLGLAGLRDEQYF.

V is TRBV7-9 and J is TRBJ2-5; the D is unclear. The germline V and J ends were trimmed by 4 bases and 5 bases, with 11 bases remaining between them. Germline lookup yields CDR1 SEHNR and CDR2 FQNEAQ (reference sequence). The CDR3 runs to 13 residues. Written as DNA, the CDR3 is TGTGCCAGCAGCTCTGGACCCCCGGAGACCCAGTACTTC. This translates into CASSSGPPETQYF.

The rearrangement uses TRBV18 and TRBJ1-5, with D perhaps TRBD1 (5 bases). Trimming removed 3 bases at V and 6 bases at J, with 15 bases between. Germline V gene data show CDR1 as KGHSH and CDR2 as LQKENI. CDR3 length equals 15 residues. Here the CDR3 reads CASSPSQGPSQPQHF. For the CDR3, the DNA is TGTGCCAGCTCACCGTCCCAGGGACCGAGTCAGCCCCAGCATTTT.

The J gene is TRBJ2-5, the V gene TRBV7-2; 11 positions match TRBD2. J lost 5 bases, V lost 6 bases, and 8 bases had no gene match. CDR3 size: 15 residues. CDR1 SGHTA and CDR2 FQGNSA come from the germline V gene. The DNA of the CDR3 is TGTGCCAGCAGACTACGGGGACTAGCGGCGGAGACCCAGTACTTC. Protein: CASRLRGLAAETQYF.

J is TRBJ2-3 and V is TRBV20-1, with D unresolved. The CDR3 consists of 11 residues. CDR1 DFQATT and CDR2 SNEGSKA come from the germline V gene (reference sequence). V dropped 3 bases and J dropped 5 bases, with 6 bases sitting between them. In DNA, the CDR3 is TGCAGTGCTAGCCACGAAGATACGCAGTATTTT. Amino acids: CSASHEDTQYF.

This rearrangement joins TRBV6-5 to TRBJ2-5; the D is unclear. Germline CDR1 and CDR2: MNHEY and SVGAGI. The germline V and J ends were trimmed by 2 bases and 1 base, with 8 bases remaining between them. CDR3 length: 14 amino acids. CDR3 sequence reads: CASSYIGGQETQYF. In nucleotides, the CDR3 is TGTGCCAGCAGTTACATCGGCGGCCAAGAGACCCAGTACTTC.

The chain is built from TRBV4-1 and TRBJ1-6; 7 positions match TRBD1. Germline CDR1 reads MGHRA; CDR2 reads YSYEKL. Unmatched junction bases numbered 2, after V lost 1 base and J lost 5 bases. The CDR3 has 15 residues. CDR3 DNA sequence: TGCGCCAGCAGCCAAGTTACAGGGGATAATTCACCCCTCCACTTT. Protein sequence: CASSQVTGDNSPLHF.